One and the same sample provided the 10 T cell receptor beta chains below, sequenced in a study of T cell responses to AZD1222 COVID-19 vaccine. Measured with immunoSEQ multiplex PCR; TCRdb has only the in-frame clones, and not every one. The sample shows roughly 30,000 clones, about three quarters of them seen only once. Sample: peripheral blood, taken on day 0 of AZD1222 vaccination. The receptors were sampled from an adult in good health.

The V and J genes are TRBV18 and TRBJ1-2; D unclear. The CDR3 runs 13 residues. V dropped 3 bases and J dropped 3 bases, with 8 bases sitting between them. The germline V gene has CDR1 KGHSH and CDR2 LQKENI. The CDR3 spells CASSPSGDYGYTF. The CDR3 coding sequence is TGTGCCAGCTCACCTTCCGGTGACTATGGCTACACCTTC.

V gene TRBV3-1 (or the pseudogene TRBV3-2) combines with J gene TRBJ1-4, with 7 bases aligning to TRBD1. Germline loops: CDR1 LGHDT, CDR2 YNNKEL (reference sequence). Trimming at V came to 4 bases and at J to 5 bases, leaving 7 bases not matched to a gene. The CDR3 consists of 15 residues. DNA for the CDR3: TGTGCCAGCAGCCCACAGACAGGGAGAAATGAAAAACTGTTTTTT. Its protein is CASSPQTGRNEKLFF.

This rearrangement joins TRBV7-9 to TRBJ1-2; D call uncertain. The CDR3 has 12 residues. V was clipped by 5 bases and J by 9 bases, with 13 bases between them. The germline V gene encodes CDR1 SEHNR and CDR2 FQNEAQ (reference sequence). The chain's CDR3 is CASSDVGRSYTF. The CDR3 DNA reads TGTGCCAGCAGCGACGTGGGCAGGAGCTACACCTTC.

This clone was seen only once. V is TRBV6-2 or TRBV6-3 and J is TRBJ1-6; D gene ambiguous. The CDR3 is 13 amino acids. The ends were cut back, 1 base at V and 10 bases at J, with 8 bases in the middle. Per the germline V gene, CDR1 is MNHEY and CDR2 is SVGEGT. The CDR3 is CASSYLGNSPLHF. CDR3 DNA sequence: TGTGCCAGCAGTTACTTGGGGAACTCACCCCTCCACTTT.

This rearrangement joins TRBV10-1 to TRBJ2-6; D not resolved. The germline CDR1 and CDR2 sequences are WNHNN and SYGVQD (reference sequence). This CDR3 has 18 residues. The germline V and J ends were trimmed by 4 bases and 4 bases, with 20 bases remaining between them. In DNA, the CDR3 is TGCGCCAGCAGTGTGGCAGGAAGACCTGCTGGGGGGGCCAACGTCCTGACTTTC. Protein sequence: CASSVAGRPAGGANVLTF.

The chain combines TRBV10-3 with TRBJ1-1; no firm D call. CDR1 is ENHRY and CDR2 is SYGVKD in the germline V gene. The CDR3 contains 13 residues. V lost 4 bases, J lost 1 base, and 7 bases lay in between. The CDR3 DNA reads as TGTGCCATCAGTGTTGAGGGGAACACTGAAGCTTTCTTT. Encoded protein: CAISVEGNTEAFF.

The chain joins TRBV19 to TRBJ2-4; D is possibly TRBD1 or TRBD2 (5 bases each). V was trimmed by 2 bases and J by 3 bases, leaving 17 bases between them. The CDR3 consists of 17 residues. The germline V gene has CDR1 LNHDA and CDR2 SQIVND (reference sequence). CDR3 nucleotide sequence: TGTGCCAGTAGTATATTAGGTTCCGGGACCGTCAAAAACATTCAGTACTTC. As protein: CASSILGSGTVKNIQYF.

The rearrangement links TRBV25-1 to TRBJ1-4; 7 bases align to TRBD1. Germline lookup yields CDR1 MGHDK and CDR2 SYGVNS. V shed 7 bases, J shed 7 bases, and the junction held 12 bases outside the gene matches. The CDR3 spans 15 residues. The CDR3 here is CASTPGGEGGEKLFF. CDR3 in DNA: TGTGCCAGCACCCCAGGGGGGGAAGGGGGTGAAAAACTGTTTTTT.

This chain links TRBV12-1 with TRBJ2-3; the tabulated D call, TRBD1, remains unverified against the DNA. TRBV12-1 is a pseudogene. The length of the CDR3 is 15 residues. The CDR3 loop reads CASRDVGLITDTQYF. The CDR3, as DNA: TGTGCCAGTCGTGACGTGGGGCTGATCACAGATACGCAGTATTTT.

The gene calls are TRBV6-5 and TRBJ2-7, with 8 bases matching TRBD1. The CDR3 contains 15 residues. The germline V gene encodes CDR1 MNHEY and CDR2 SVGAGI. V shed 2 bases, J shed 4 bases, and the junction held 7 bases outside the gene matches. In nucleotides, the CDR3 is TGTGCCAGCAGTTACACGGGGACAGGTGAATACGAGCAGTACTTC. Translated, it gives CASSYTGTGEYEQYF.